The table lists the clone carrying this T cell receptor (beta chain) with a few counts. This entry belongs to a study of immune characterization of retroperitoneal liposarcoma. TCRdb re-analysed the PCR reads in MiXCR, keeping a single row per CDR3 protein. The sample has approximately 11,000 distinct CDR3 sequences; approximately 25% are singletons. The CDR3 is made up of 13 amino acids. Germline lookup yields CDR1 MNHEY and CDR2 SVGAGI. V was trimmed by 10 bases and J by 3 bases, leaving 10 bases between them. The clonotype originates from a female donor with retroperitoneal liposarcoma. The genes are TRBV6-5 and TRBJ2-6; D is perhaps TRBD1 (5 bases). Material for sequencing was tumor tissue. The CDR3 here is CATQGFGANVLTF. CDR3 bases: TGTGCCACCCAGGGCTTTGGGGCCAACGTCCTGACTTTC.